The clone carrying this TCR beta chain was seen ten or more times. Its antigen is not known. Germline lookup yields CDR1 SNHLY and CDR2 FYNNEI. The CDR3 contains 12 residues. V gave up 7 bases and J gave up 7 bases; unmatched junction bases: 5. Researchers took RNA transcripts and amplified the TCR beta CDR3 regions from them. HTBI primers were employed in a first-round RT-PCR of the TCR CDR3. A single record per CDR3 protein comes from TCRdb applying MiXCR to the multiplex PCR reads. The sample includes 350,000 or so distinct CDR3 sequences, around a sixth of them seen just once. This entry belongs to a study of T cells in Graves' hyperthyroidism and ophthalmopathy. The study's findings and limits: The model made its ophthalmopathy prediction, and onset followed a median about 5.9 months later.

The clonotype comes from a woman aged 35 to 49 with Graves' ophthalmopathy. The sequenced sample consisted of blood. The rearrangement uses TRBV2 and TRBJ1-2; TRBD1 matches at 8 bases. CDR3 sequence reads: CASNQGASGYTF. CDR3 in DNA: TGTGCCAGCAACCAGGGGGCGAGTGGCTACACCTTC.